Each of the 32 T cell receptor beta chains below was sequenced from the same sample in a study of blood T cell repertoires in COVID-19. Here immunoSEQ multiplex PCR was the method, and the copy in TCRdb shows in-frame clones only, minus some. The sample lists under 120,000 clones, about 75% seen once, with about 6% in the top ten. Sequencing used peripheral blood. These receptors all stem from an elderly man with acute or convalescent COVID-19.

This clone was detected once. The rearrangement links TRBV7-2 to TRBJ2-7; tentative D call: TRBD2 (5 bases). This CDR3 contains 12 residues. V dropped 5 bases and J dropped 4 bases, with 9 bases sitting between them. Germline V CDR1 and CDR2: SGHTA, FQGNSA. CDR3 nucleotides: TGTGCCAGCAGCGGCAGGACTTACGAGCAGTACTTC. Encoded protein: CASSGRTYEQYF.

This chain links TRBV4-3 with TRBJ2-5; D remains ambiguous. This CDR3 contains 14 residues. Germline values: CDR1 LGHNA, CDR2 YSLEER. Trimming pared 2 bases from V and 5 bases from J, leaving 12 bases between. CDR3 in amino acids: CASSQSYVRETQYF. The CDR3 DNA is TGCGCCAGCAGCCAATCATACGTCCGGGAGACCCAGTACTTC.

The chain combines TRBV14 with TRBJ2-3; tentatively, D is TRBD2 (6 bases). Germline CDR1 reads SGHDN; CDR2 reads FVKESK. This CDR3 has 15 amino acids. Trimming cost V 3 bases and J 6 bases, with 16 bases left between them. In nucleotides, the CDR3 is TGTGCCAGCAGCCAGGTAGCGGCGAATTGGGATACGCAGTATTTT. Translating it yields CASSQVAANWDTQYF.

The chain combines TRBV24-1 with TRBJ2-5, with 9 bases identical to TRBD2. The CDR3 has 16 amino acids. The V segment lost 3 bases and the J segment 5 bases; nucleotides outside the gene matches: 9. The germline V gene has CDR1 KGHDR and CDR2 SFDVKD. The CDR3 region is CATSDPLAGVGETQYF. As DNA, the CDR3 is TGTGCCACCAGTGATCCCTTAGCGGGAGTCGGGGAGACCCAGTACTTC.

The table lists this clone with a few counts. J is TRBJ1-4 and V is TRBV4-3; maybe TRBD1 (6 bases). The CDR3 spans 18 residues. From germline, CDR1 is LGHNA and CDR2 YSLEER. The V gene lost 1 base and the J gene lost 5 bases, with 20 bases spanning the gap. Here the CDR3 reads CASSQVGGLGRGNEKLFF. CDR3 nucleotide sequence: TGCGCCAGCAGCCAAGTGGGGGGGCTGGGTCGCGGCAATGAAAAACTGTTTTTT.

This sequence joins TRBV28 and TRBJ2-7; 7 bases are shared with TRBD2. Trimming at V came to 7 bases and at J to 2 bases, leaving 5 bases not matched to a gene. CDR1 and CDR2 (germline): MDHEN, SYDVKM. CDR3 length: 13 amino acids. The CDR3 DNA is TGTGCCAGCATCGGCGGGAGCCCCTACGAGCAGTACTTC. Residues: CASIGGSPYEQYF.

The CDR3 spells CASSLVRAYEQYF. DNA for the CDR3: TGTGCCAGCAGTTTGGTGAGGGCCTACGAGCAGTACTTC. The gene calls are TRBV12-3 or TRBV12-4 and TRBJ2-7, with D tentatively TRBD2 (5 bases). The CDR3 sequence is 13 residues long. Trimming shortened V by 3 bases and J by 2 bases, and 8 bases separated the two germline ends.

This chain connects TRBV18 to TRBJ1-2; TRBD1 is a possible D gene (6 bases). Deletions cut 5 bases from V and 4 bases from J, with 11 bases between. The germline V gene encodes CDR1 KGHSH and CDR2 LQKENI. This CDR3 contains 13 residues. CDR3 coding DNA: TGTGCCAGCTCATCGGACAGCCTCTATGGCTACACCTTC. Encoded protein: CASSSDSLYGYTF.

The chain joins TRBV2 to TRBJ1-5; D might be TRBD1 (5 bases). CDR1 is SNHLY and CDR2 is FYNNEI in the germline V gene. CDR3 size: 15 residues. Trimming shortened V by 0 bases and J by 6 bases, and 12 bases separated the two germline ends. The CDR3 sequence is CASSEAGRGSQPQHF. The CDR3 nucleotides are TGTGCCAGCAGTGAAGCAGGTAGGGGCAGTCAGCCCCAGCATTTT.

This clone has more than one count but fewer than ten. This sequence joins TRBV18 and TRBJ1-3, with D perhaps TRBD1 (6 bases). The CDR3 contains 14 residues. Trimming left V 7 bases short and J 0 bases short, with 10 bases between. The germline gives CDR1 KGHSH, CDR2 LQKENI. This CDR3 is CASFTGNSGNTIYF. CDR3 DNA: TGTGCCAGCTTCACAGGGAACTCTGGAAACACCATATATTTT.

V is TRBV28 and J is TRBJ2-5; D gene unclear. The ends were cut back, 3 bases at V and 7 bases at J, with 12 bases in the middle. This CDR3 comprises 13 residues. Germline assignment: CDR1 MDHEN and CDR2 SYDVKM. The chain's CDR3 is CASSFPSIGTQYF. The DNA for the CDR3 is TGTGCCAGCAGTTTCCCCTCGATCGGGACCCAGTACTTC.

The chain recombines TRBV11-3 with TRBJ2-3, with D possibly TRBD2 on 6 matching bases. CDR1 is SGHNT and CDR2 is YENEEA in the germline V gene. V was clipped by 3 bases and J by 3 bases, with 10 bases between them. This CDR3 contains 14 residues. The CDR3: CASSFNSGTDTQYF. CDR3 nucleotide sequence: TGTGCCAGCAGCTTTAATAGCGGAACAGATACGCAGTATTTT. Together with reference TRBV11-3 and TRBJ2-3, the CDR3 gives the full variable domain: EAGVVQSPRYKIIEKKQPVAFWCNPISGHNTLYWYLQNLGQGPELLIRYENEEAVDDSQLPKDRFSAERLKGVDSTLKIQPAELGDSAVYLCASSFNSGTDTQYFGPGTRLTVL.

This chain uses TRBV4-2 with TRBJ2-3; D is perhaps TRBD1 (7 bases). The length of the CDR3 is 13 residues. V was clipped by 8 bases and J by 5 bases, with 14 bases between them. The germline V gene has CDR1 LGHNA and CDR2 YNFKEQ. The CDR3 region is CASRSGGIDTQYF. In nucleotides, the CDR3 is TGTGCCAGCCGGTCAGGGGGGATAGATACGCAGTATTTT.

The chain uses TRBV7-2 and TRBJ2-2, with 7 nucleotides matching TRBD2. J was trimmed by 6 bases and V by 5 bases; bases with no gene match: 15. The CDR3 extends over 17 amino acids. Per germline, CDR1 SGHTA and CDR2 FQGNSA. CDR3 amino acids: CASSPRLAPLSPGELFF. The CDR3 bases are TGTGCCAGCAGCCCCCGACTAGCTCCTCTTTCTCCCGGGGAGCTGTTTTTT. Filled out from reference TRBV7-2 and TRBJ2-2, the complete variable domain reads GAGVSQSPSNKVTEKGKDVELRCDPISGHTALYWYRQSLGQGLEFLIYFQGNSAPDKSGLPSDRFSAERTGGSVSTLTIQRTQQEDSAVYLCASSPRLAPLSPGELFFGEGSRLTVL.

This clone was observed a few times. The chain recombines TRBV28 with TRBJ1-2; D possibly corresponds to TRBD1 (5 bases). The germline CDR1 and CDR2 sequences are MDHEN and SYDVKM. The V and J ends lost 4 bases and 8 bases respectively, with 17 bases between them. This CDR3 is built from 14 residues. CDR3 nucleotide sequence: TGTGCCAGCAGTTCCCTAGGGGCGGCGGGAGGCTACACCTTC. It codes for CASSSLGAAGGYTF.

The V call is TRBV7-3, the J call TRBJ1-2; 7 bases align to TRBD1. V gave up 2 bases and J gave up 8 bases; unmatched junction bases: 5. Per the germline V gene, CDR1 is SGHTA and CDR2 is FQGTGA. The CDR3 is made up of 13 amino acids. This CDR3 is CASSLATGEGYTF. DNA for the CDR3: TGTGCCAGCAGCTTAGCCACAGGGGAGGGCTACACCTTC.

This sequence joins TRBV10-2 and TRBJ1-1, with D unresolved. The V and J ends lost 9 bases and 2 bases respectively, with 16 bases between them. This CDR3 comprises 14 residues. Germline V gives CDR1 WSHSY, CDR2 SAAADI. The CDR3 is CASHHPGSNTEAFF. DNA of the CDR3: TGCGCCAGTCATCACCCGGGGTCTAACACTGAAGCTTTCTTT.

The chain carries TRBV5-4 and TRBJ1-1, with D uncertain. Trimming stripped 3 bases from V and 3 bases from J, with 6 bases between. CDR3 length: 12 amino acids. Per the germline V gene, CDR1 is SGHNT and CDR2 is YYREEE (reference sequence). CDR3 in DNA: TGTGCCAGCAGCTCCTCGGACACTGAAGCTTTCTTT. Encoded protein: CASSSSDTEAFF.

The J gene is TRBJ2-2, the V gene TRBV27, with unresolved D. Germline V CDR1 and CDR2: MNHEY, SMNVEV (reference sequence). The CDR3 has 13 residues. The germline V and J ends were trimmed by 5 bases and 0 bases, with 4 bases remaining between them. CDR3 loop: CASSPSNTGELFF. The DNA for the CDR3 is TGTGCCAGCAGTCCGTCGAACACCGGGGAGCTGTTTTTT.

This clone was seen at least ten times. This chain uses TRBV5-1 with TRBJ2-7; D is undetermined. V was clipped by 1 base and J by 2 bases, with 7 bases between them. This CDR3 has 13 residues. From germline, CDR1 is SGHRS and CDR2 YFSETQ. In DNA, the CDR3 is TGCGCCAGCAGCTTGACCGCGGCCTACGAGCAGTACTTC. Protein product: CASSLTAAYEQYF.

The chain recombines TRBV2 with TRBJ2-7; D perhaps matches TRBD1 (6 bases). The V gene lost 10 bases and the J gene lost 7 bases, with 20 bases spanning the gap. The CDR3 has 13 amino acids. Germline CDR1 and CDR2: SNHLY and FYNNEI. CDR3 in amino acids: CATETGASLEQYF. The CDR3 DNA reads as TGTGCCACCGAGACAGGAGCTTCCCTAGAGCAGTACTTC.

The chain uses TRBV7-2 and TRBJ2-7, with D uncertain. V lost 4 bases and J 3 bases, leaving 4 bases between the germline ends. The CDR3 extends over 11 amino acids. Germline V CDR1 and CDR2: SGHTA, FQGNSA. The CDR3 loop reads CASSSFYEQYF. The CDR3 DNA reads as TGTGCCAGCAGCTCCTTCTACGAGCAGTACTTC.

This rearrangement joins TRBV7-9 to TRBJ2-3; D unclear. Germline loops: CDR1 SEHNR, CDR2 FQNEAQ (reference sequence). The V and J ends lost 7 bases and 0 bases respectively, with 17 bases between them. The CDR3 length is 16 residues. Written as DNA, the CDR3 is TGTGCCAGCATCGAAGACTCCTATACTAGCACAGATACGCAGTATTTT. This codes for CASIEDSYTSTDTQYF.

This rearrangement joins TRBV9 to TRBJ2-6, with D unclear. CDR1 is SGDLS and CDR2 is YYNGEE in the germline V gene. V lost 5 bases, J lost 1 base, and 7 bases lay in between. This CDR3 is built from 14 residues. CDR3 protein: CASSWASGANVLTF. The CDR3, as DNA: TGTGCCAGCAGTTGGGCTTCTGGGGCCAACGTCCTGACTTTC.

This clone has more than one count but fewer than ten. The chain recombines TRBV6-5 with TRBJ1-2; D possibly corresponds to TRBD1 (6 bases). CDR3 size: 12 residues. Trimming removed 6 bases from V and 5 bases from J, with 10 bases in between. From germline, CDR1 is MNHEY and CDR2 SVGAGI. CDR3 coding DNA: TGTGCCAGCAGGACGGGACAATATGGCTACACCTTC. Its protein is CASRTGQYGYTF.

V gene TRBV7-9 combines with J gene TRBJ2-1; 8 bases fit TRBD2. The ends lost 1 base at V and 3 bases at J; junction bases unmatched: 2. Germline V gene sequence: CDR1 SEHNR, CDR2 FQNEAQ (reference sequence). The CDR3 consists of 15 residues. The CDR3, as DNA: TGTGCCAGCAGCTTAGTGGGGACTAGCTACAATGAGCAGTTCTTC. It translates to CASSLVGTSYNEQFF.

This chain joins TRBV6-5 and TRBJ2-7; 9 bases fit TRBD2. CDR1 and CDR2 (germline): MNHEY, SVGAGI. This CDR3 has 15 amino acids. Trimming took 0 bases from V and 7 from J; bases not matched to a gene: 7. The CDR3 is CASSYSGGRAQEQYF. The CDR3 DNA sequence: TGTGCCAGCAGTTACTCTGGCGGGAGGGCCCAAGAGCAGTACTTC.

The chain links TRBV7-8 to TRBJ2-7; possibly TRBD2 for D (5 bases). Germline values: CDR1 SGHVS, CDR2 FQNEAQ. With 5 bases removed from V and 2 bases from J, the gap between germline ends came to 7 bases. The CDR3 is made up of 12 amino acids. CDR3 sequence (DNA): TGTGCCAGCAGCGAGGGTCCCTACGAGCAGTACTTC. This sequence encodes CASSEGPYEQYF.

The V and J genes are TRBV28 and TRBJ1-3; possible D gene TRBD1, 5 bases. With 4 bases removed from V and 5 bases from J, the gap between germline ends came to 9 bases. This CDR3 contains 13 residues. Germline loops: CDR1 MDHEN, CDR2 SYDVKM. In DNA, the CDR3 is TGTGCCAGCAGTTCAGGGTATAGAAACACCATATATTTT. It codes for CASSSGYRNTIYF.

The CDR3 nucleotides are TGTGCCAGCAGCTTACGAACAGGGAACACTGAAGCTTTCTTT. It translates to CASSLRTGNTEAFF. The V gene is TRBV3-1 (or the pseudogene TRBV3-2), the J gene TRBJ1-1, with D possibly TRBD1 on 5 matching bases. Germline-derived CDR1 and CDR2 are LGHDT and YNNKEL (reference sequence). The length of the CDR3 is 14 residues. V lost 5 bases and J lost 1, with 11 bases in between.

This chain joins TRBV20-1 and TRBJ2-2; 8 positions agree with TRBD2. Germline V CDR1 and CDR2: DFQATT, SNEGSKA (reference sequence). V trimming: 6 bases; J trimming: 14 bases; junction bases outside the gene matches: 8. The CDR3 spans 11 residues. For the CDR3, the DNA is TGCAGTGCCCGGGGGGGGGAGGAACTGTTTTTT. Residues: CSARGGEELFF.

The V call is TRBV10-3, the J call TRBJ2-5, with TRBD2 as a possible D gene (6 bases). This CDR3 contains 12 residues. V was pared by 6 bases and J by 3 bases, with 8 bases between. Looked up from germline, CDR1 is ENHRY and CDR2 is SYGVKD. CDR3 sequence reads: CAIRGTEETQYF. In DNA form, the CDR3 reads TGTGCCATCAGAGGGACTGAAGAGACCCAGTACTTC.